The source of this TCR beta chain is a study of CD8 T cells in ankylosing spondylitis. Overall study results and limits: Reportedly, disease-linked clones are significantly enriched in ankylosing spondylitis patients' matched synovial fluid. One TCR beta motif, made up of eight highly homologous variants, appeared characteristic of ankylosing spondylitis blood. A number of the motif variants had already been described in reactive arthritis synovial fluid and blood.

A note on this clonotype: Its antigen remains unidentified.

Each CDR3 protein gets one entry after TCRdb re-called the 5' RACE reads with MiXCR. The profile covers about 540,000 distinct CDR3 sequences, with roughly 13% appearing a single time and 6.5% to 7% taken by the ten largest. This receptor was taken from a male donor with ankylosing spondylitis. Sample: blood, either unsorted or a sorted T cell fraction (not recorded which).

CDR3 residues: CASTGLTIEQFF. The CDR3 DNA sequence: TGCGCCAGCACGGGGCTAACCATTGAGCAGTTCTTC. The V gene is TRBV5-1, the J gene TRBJ2-1; either TRBD1 or TRBD2 may fit D (5 bases each). V lost 6 bases and J lost 9, with 13 bases in between. The CDR3 contains 12 residues. Germline V gives CDR1 SGHRS, CDR2 YFSETQ. Together with reference TRBV5-1 and TRBJ2-1, the CDR3 gives the full variable domain: KAGVTQTPRYLIKTRGQQVTLSCSPISGHRSVSWYQQTPGQGLQFLFEYFSETQRNKGNFPGRFSGRQFSNSRSEMNVSTLELGDSALYLCASTGLTIEQFFGPGTRLTVL.